This TCR beta chain came from a study of Ad26.COV2.S vaccination and SARS-CoV-2 variants. Only one count was recorded for this clone. The treatment denotes: roughly 18 received Ad26.COV2.S at low or high dose, single or two shots; about 5 received placebo; per-sample allocation not given. The samples were gathered on day 63 after the first injection of vaccine or placebo. Germline CDR1 SEHNR, CDR2 FQNEAQ (reference sequence). The CDR3 consists of 16 residues. V gave up 5 bases and J gave up 0 bases, with 13 bases separating them. The method was immunoSEQ multiplex PCR; TCRdb's version includes in-frame clones alone and lacks a portion of them. The sample holds about 350,000 clones, approximately 86% seen once.

This sequence joins TRBV7-9 and TRBJ1-4, with D perhaps TRBD1 (5 bases). This sample comprised peripheral blood, obtained in a trial of Ad26.COV2.S vaccine versus placebo. The receptor was isolated from a person aged 18-60 years who received the Ad26.COV2.S COVID-19 vaccine or a placebo. The chain's CDR3 is CASSPGTLATNEKLFF. Written as DNA, the CDR3 is TGTGCCAGCAGCCCGGGGACCTTAGCAACTAATGAAAAACTGTTTTTT.